This entry describes one T cell receptor beta chain. The data originate from a study of blood T cell repertoires in COVID-19. Study summary: T cells, B-cell-depleted T cells, or PBMCs provided the cDNA or gDNA that served as material.

The method was immunoSEQ multiplex PCR; TCRdb's version includes in-frame clones alone and lacks a portion of them. The repertoire holds roughly 170,000 clones, approximately 80% seen once, with roughly 6.8% in the top ten. V gave up 6 bases and J gave up 5 bases, with 11 bases separating them. The CDR3 contains 12 residues. Per the germline V gene, CDR1 is MNHEY and CDR2 is SVGAGI. The chain combines TRBV6-5 with TRBJ2-7, with unresolved D. The sequenced material came from peripheral blood. The origin of this receptor is a human donor in a cohort sampled during active COVID-19. CDR3 sequence (DNA): TGTGCCAGCAGGGTTCCCCAGGACGAGCAGTACTTC. Encoded protein: CASRVPQDEQYF.